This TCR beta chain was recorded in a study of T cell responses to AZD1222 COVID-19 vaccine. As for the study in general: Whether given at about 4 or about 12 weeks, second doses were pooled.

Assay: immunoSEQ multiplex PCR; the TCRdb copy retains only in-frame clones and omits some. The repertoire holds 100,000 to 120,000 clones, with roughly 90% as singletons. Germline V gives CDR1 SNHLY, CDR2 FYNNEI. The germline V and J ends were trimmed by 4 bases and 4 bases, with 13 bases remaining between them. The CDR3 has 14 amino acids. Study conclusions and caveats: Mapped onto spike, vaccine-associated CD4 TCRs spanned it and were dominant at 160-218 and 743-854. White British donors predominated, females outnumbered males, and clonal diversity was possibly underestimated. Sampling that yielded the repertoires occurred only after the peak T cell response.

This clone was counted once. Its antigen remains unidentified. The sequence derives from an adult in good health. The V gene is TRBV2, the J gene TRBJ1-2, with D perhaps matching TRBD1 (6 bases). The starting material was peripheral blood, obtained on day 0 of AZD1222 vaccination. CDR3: CASSVDSESYGYTF. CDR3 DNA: TGTGCCAGCAGTGTGGACAGCGAGAGCTATGGCTACACCTTC.